This T cell receptor beta chain was found in a study of fetal regulatory T cell absence and autoimmunity. This was a survey-level run. The repertoire was sequenced with immunoSEQ multiplex PCR; TCRdb's copy has only in-frame clones and lacks some. The repertoire holds about 95,000 clones, with 72% as singletons. Study findings and constraints: TRB gene family usage was broadly similar in cord blood and pancreas. Oligoclonal TCR enrichment in pancreas over cord blood reached over 95-fold for some clones.

The CDR3 is 15 amino acids. CDR1 and CDR2 from the germline V gene are SGDLS and YYNGEE. The V gene end was trimmed by 3 bases and the J gene end by 3 bases; junction bases not matched to a gene: 7. Regarding this clone: Its target is not known.

This chain links TRBV9 with TRBJ2-3; 7 positions agree with TRBD1. This clonotype originated in a male donor with IPEX syndrome. The specimen sequenced was pancreas tissue. The CDR3 coding sequence is TGTGCCAGCAGCGCCGACAGGGTGCGTACAGATACGCAGTATTTT. Amino acids: CASSADRVRTDTQYF.